Shown below are 26 T cell receptor beta chains from a single sample sequenced in a study of cytomegalovirus exposure and HLA in healthy donors. A multiplex PCR was run with 60 Vbeta primers and 13 Jbeta primers. Data came from immunoSEQ multiplex PCR; TCRdb stores just in-frame clones and leaves some out. The sample has some 120,000 clones, over 70% seen once; the top ten hold 1.5%. Sequenced sample: PBMCs. These receptors all stem from a woman aged 18-35 years in good health and CMV-seronegative.

The V call is TRBV4-1, the J call TRBJ1-1; 8 bases map to TRBD1. CDR1 and CDR2 (germline): MGHRA, YSYEKL. V dropped 5 bases and J dropped 4; count of bases not matched to a gene: 6. This CDR3 spans 14 amino acids. CDR3 nucleotide sequence: TGCGCCAGCAGCTTCACAGGGGGTAGCACTGAAGCTTTCTTT. Translated: CASSFTGGSTEAFF.

The chain links TRBV6-6 to TRBJ2-7; D is ambiguous. The germline V gene has CDR1 MNHNY and CDR2 SVGAGI (reference sequence). Trimming removed 2 bases from V and 1 base from J, with 6 bases in between. This CDR3 has 13 residues. The CDR3 DNA reads TGTGCCAGCAGTTACGGCATATCCTACGAGCAGTACTTC. Protein: CASSYGISYEQYF.

The chain combines TRBV19 with TRBJ1-5; 9 bases are a match to TRBD1. Germline loops: CDR1 LNHDA, CDR2 SQIVND (reference sequence). Trimming took 2 bases from V and 0 from J; bases not matched to a gene: 2. The CDR3 covers 16 residues. The chain's CDR3 is CASSIRDRASNQPQHF. The CDR3 region has the DNA TGTGCCAGTAGTATAAGGGACAGGGCTAGCAATCAGCCCCAGCATTTT. Supplemented by reference TRBV19 and TRBJ1-5, the full variable domain reads DGGITQSPKYLFRKEGQNVTLSCEQNLNHDAMYWYRQDPGQGLRLIYYSQIVNDFQKGDIAEGYSVSREKKESFPLTVTSAQKNPTAFYLCASSIRDRASNQPQHFGDGTRLSIL.

The J gene is TRBJ2-1, the V gene TRBV6-1; D call uncertain. Germline V gene data show CDR1 as MNHNS and CDR2 as SASEGT. The V and J ends lost 6 bases and 7 bases respectively, with 10 bases between them. The CDR3 loop spans 12 amino acids. CDR3 amino acids: CASSERRNEQFF. CDR3 nucleotide sequence: TGTGCCAGCAGCGAACGTCGGAATGAGCAGTTCTTC.

The chain is built from TRBV13 and TRBJ1-1; tentative D call: TRBD1 (6 bases). Trimming pared 4 bases from V and 1 base from J, leaving 13 bases between. CDR1 PRHDT and CDR2 FYEKMQ come from the germline V gene (reference sequence). The CDR3 consists of 15 residues. The CDR3 DNA sequence: TGTGCCAGCAGCTCCCCATTGACAGGGAACACTGAAGCTTTCTTT. Its translation: CASSSPLTGNTEAFF.

This clone was detected only once. The rearrangement joins TRBV5-4 to TRBJ1-2; no clear D. The germline V and J ends were trimmed by 4 bases and 8 bases, with 12 bases remaining between them. Germline CDR1 is SGHNT and CDR2 is YYREEE (reference sequence). CDR3 length equals 12 residues. In nucleotides, the CDR3 is TGTGCCAGCAGCCTCGAGGTTGGCGGCTACACCTTC. Encoded protein: CASSLEVGGYTF.

This chain joins TRBV5-4 and TRBJ2-7; TRBD1 matches at 7 bases. This CDR3 comprises 16 residues. V trimming: 0 bases; J trimming: 6 bases; junction bases outside the gene matches: 12. CDR1 SGHNT and CDR2 YYREEE come from the germline V gene (reference sequence). This chain's CDR3 is CASSLVPGQPSSEQYF. The CDR3 DNA reads as TGTGCCAGCAGCTTGGTACCGGGACAGCCCTCGAGCGAGCAGTACTTC.

V and J are TRBV5-4 and TRBJ1-2; TRBD1 matches 9 bases. V dropped 5 bases and J dropped 3; count of bases not matched to a gene: 5. This CDR3 has 14 amino acids. Looked up from germline, CDR1 is SGHNT and CDR2 is YYREEE (reference sequence). CDR3 sequence (DNA): TGTGCCAGCAGGACAGGGGGAGATTACTATGGCTACACCTTC. The encoded protein is CASRTGGDYYGYTF.

This chain connects TRBV5-1 to TRBJ2-1, with 10 positions matching TRBD2. The J segment lost 8 bases and the V segment lost 2 bases, leaving 7 bases of the junction unmatched. Per germline, CDR1 SGHRS and CDR2 YFSETQ. CDR3 size: 15 residues. The CDR3 DNA is TGCGCCAGCAGCTTTAGGCTAGCGGGAGTCTATGAGCAGTTCTTC. Its translation: CASSFRLAGVYEQFF.

The V and J genes are TRBV19 and TRBJ1-5; perhaps TRBD1 as D (6 bases). There are 15 residues in the CDR3. Germline CDR1 LNHDA, CDR2 SQIVND (reference sequence). V gave up 3 bases and J gave up 7 bases, with 16 bases separating them. The CDR3 DNA is TGTGCCAGTAGTATTTTTGGACAGAACAACCAGCCCCAGCATTTT. Residues: CASSIFGQNNQPQHF.

The rearrangement uses TRBV20-1 and TRBJ2-1; TRBD2 might be the D (6 bases). Trimming took 3 bases from V and 13 from J, leaving 13 bases between them. The germline V gene has CDR1 DFQATT and CDR2 SNEGSKA (reference sequence). The CDR3 is made up of 11 amino acids. CDR3 residues: CSASPWGDQFF. The DNA of the CDR3 is TGCAGTGCTAGCCCCTGGGGGGATCAGTTCTTC.

This chain joins TRBV5-4 and TRBJ2-7, with TRBD1 matching over 12 bases. V was clipped by 0 bases and J by 5 bases; unmatched bases: 6. The CDR3 is 16 residues long. CDR1 and CDR2 (germline): SGHNT, YYREEE (reference sequence). The CDR3 sequence is CASSLAPGQGAHEQYF. The CDR3, as DNA: TGTGCCAGCAGCTTGGCCCCGGGACAGGGGGCCCACGAGCAGTACTTC. The full variable domain, with the rest looked up from reference TRBV5-4 and TRBJ2-7, is ETGVTQSPTHLIKTRGQQVTLRCSSQSGHNTVSWYQQALGQGPQFIFQYYREEENGRGNFPPRFSGLQFPNYSSELNVNALELDDSALYLCASSLAPGQGAHEQYFGPGTRLTVT.

This clone was observed a single time. The chain joins TRBV28 to TRBJ2-7; TRBD1 agrees at 11 bases. Germline V gene sequence: CDR1 MDHEN, CDR2 SYDVKM. The junction had 6 bases not matched to a gene; V was cut back by 3 bases and J by 5 bases. The CDR3 has 15 amino acids. The CDR3 nucleotides read TGTGCCAGCAGTTTTAGGGGGACAGGGGGGAACGAGCAGTACTTC. Amino acids: CASSFRGTGGNEQYF. Full variable domain (rest looked up from reference TRBV28 and TRBJ2-7): DVKVTQSSRYLVKRTGEKVFLECVQDMDHENMFWYRQDPGLGLRLIYFSYDVKMKEKGDIPEGYSVSREKKERFSLILESASTNQTSMYLCASSFRGTGGNEQYFGPGTRLTVT.

This rearrangement joins TRBV6-1 to TRBJ1-4, with D possibly being TRBD1 (5 bases). V was cut by 11 bases and J by 8 bases, with 21 bases left in between. There are 14 residues in the CDR3. CDR1 and CDR2 (germline): MNHNS, SASEGT. This CDR3 reads CAAFPGMPAEKLFF. Written as DNA, the CDR3 is TGTGCCGCGTTCCCAGGGATGCCTGCGGAAAAACTGTTTTTT.

This clone appeared a single time. The V gene is TRBV6-5, the J gene TRBJ2-7; possible D gene TRBD1, 7 bases. The CDR3 consists of 15 residues. Germline values: CDR1 MNHEY, CDR2 SVGAGI. V lost 5 bases to trimming and J lost 7 bases, with 21 bases between them. CDR3 sequence: CASSVVPTGAGEQYF. CDR3 bases: TGTGCCAGCAGTGTTGTTCCTACAGGGGCGGGAGAGCAGTACTTC.

This clone was observed a few times. The rearrangement joins TRBV11-3 to TRBJ2-7, with 9 bases identical to TRBD1. The CDR3 loop spans 15 amino acids. Trimming removed 4 bases from V and 6 bases from J; junction bases left unmatched: 10. CDR1 SGHNT and CDR2 YENEEA come from the germline V gene. Written as DNA, the CDR3 is TGTGCCAGCAGCTGGGGACAGGGCGTTTTGTCCGAGCAGTACTTC. As protein: CASSWGQGVLSEQYF. The entire variable domain, with the rest obtained from reference TRBV11-3 and TRBJ2-7, is as follows: EAGVVQSPRYKIIEKKQPVAFWCNPISGHNTLYWYLQNLGQGPELLIRYENEEAVDDSQLPKDRFSAERLKGVDSTLKIQPAELGDSAVYLCASSWGQGVLSEQYFGPGTRLTVT.

The chain employs TRBV7-2 and TRBJ2-2; D remains unclear. Germline V gene sequence: CDR1 SGHTA, CDR2 FQGNSA. Trimming left V 4 bases short and J 1 base short, with 10 bases between. This CDR3 comprises 15 residues. Written as DNA, the CDR3 is TGTGCCAGCAGCTATACCCCGGGGAACACCGGGGAGCTGTTTTTT. This encodes CASSYTPGNTGELFF.

In this sample, this clone turned up once. The V call is TRBV2, the J call TRBJ1-5; D gene unclear. With 1 base removed from V and 7 bases from J, the gap between germline ends came to 8 bases. The CDR3 runs 13 residues. Germline CDR1 SNHLY, CDR2 FYNNEI. Here the CDR3 DNA reads TGTGCCAGCAGTGAAGAGGGAGAACAGCCCCAGCATTTT. Its protein is CASSEEGEQPQHF.

This chain links TRBV11-2 with TRBJ2-3; no reliable D call. The V and J ends lost 3 bases and 4 bases respectively, with 8 bases between them. Germline V gene data show CDR1 as SGHAT and CDR2 as FQNNGV. The CDR3 loop spans 13 amino acids. This chain's CDR3 is CASSFTAPDTQYF. The CDR3 DNA is TGTGCCAGCAGCTTTACAGCCCCAGATACGCAGTATTTT. Full variable domain (outside the CDR3, taken from reference TRBV11-2 and TRBJ2-3): EAGVAQSPRYKIIEKRQSVAFWCNPISGHATLYWYQQILGQGPKLLIQFQNNGVVDDSQLPKDRFSAERLKGVDSTLKIQPAKLEDSAVYLCASSFTAPDTQYFGPGTRLTVL.

The V call is TRBV9, the J call TRBJ2-7, with 9 bases fitting TRBD1. The germline CDR1 and CDR2 sequences are SGDLS and YYNGEE. The J segment lost 3 bases and the V segment lost 3 bases, leaving 7 bases of the junction unmatched. This CDR3 has 15 residues. CDR3 DNA sequence: TGTGCCAGCAGCGCCTCCGGGACAGGGCACTACGAGCAGTACTTC. Its translation is CASSASGTGHYEQYF.

The chain combines TRBV15 with TRBJ2-1; D perhaps matches TRBD2 (6 bases). CDR1 LNHNV and CDR2 YYDKDF come from the germline V gene (reference sequence). With 3 bases removed from V and 11 bases from J, the gap between germline ends came to 14 bases. The CDR3 has 13 residues. The CDR3 sequence: CATSSETGTQQFF. In DNA, the CDR3 is TGTGCCACCAGCAGTGAGACCGGGACTCAGCAGTTCTTC.

This rearrangement joins TRBV9 to TRBJ2-1, with D possibly matching TRBD2 (5 bases). Trimming shortened V by 0 bases and J by 2 bases, and 9 bases separated the two germline ends. The CDR3 is 15 residues long. Germline V CDR1 and CDR2: SGDLS, YYNGEE. CDR3 bases: TGTGCCAGCAGCGTAGGGGGTAGCGCCTACAATGAGCAGTTCTTC. Residues: CASSVGGSAYNEQFF.

The chain uses TRBV12-5 and TRBJ2-2; 10 bases are a match to TRBD2. The CDR3 is made up of 18 amino acids. Germline loops: CDR1 LGHNT, CDR2 FRNRAP. J gave up 0 bases and V 6 bases, and 10 bases lay outside the gene matches. The CDR3 is CASGLGLAGASNTGELFF. The CDR3 DNA sequence: TGTGCTAGTGGCCTCGGTCTAGCGGGAGCCTCGAACACCGGGGAGCTGTTTTTT. Based on the CDR3 plus reference TRBV12-5 and TRBJ2-2, the full variable domain is DARVTQTPRHKVTEMGQEVTMRCQPILGHNTVFWYRQTMMQGLELLAYFRNRAPLDDSGMPKDRFSAEMPDATLATLKIQPSEPRDSAVYFCASGLGLAGASNTGELFFGEGSRLTVL.

The chain links TRBV18 to TRBJ1-1, with 9 bases aligning to TRBD1. This CDR3 contains 14 residues. CDR1 and CDR2 (germline): KGHSH, LQKENI. Trimming removed 6 bases from V and 2 bases from J; junction bases left unmatched: 4. CDR3 nucleotide sequence: TGTGCCAGCTCGGCTACAGGGGGCAACACTGAAGCTTTCTTT. It translates to CASSATGGNTEAFF. Full variable domain (rest looked up from reference TRBV18 and TRBJ1-1): NAGVMQNPRHLVRRRGQEARLRCSPMKGHSHVYWYRQLPEEGLKFMVYLQKENIIDESGMPKERFSAEFPKEGPSILRIQQVVRGDSAAYFCASSATGGNTEAFFGQGTRLTVV.

This rearrangement joins TRBV2 to TRBJ1-4; no firm D call. Trimming stripped 10 bases from V and 0 bases from J, with 12 bases between. This CDR3 has 14 residues. Germline-derived CDR1 and CDR2 are SNHLY and FYNNEI. Written as DNA, the CDR3 is TGTGCCACCCGGGAGAATCCAACTAATGAAAAACTGTTTTTT. It is translated as CATRENPTNEKLFF.

The chain links TRBV19 to TRBJ1-2; D is perhaps TRBD1 (6 bases). Per germline, CDR1 LNHDA and CDR2 SQIVND (reference sequence). CDR3 length equals 21 residues. V gave up 4 bases and J gave up 1 base, with 31 bases separating them. The CDR3 region is CASSTRTARGAGVSINYGYTF. The CDR3 DNA follows: TGTGCCAGTAGTACAAGGACAGCCCGGGGAGCAGGAGTTTCCATTAACTATGGCTACACCTTC.